This TCR beta chain was documented in a study of T-cell reconstitution after alpha-beta-depleted transplantation in children. TCRbeta library construction was performed incorporating unique molecular identifiers. TCRdb processed the PCR reads anew with MiXCR; each CDR3 protein has one entry. The sample consists of around 200,000 distinct CDR3 sequences, roughly a tenth of them appearing once. The CDR3 is 14 amino acids. CDR1 and CDR2 (germline): LNHNV, YYDKDF (reference sequence). As regards this clonotype: This may be a read error: a much more frequent sequence differs by one nucleotide.

The clonotype was recovered from a child in the first two years of life with acute myeloid leukemia, due to receive a stem cell transplant. This specimen was PBMCs, taken before TCRalphabeta/CD19-depleted stem cell transplant. V is TRBV15 and J is TRBJ2-7; D gene ambiguous. CDR3 amino acids: CATGDDLEPYEQYF. In DNA, the CDR3 is TGTGCCACCGGCGATGATCTAGAGCCCTATGAGCAGTACTTC.